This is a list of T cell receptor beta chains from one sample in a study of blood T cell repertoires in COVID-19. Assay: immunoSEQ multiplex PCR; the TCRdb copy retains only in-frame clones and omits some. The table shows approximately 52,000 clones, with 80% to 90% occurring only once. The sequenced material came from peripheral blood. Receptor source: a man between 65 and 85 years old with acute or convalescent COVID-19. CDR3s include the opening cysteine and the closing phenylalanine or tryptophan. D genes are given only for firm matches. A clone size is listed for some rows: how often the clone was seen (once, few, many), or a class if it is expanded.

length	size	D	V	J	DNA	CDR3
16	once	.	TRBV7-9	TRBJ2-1	TGTGCCAGCAGCTTAAATCTCAAGCGAAACGGGAATGAGCAGTTCTTC	CASSLNLKRNGNEQFF
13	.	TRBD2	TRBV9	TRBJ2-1	TGTGCCGCTTCGGCGGGGGTCTACAATGAGCAGTTCTTC	CAASAGVYNEQFF
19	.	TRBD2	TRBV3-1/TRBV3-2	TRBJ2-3	TGTGCCAGCAGCCAAGCCAGGATTCTAGCGGGAGGGTCCGGAGATACGCAGTATTTT	CASSQARILAGGSGDTQYF
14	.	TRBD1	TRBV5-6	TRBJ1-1	TGTGCCAGCAGCCAGACAGGGGATGACACTGAAGCTTTCTTT	CASSQTGDDTEAFF
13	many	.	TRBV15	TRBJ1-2	TGTGCCACCAGCAGAGCGGGCAAGGGGGGCTACACCTTC	CATSRAGKGGYTF
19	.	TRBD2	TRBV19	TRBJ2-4	TGTGCCAGTAGGGCCTCGGGACTAGCGGGGGGCGCGGACAAAAACATTCAGTACTTC	CASRASGLAGGADKNIQYF
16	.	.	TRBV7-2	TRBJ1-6	TGTGCCAGCAGCTTCACAGGGAGCTCCTATAATTCACCCCTCCACTTT	CASSFTGSSYNSPLHF
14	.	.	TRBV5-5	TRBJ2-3	TGTGCCAGCAGTTCCCCCTCTAGTGCAGATACGCAGTATTTT	CASSSPSSADTQYF
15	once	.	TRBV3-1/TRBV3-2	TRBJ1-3	TGTGCCAGCAGTCCCAGGGTGAGCTCTGGAAACACCATATATTTT	CASSPRVSSGNTIYF
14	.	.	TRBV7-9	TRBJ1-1	TGTGCCAGCAGCATGGCTTACATGAACACTGAAGCTTTCTTT	CASSMAYMNTEAFF
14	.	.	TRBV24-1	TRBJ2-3	TGTGCCACCAGTGACGCAGGGAAAGCAGATACGCAGTATTTT	CATSDAGKADTQYF
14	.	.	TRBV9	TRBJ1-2	TGTGCCAGCACCAAATTCCAGGGCATCGATGGCTACACCTTC	CASTKFQGIDGYTF
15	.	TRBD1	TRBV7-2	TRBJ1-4	TGTGCCAGCAGACACGCGGACAGGAATAATGAAAAACTGTTTTTT	CASRHADRNNEKLFF
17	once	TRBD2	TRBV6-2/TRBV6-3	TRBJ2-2	TGTGCCAGCAGTTATAGGACGGGAGGGCCTTTGTCCGGGGAGCTGTTTTTT	CASSYRTGGPLSGELFF
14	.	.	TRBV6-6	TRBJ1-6	TGTGCCAGCAGTTACAAGGGGTGGAATTCACCCCTCCACTTT	CASSYKGWNSPLHF
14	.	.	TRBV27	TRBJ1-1	TGTGCCAGCAGTCCCCTGGCGGGGGTAACTGAAGCTTTCTTT	CASSPLAGVTEAFF
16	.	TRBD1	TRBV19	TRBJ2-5	TGTGCCAGTAGTATCTACTCCCCAGGGGGCGTCGAGACCCAGTACTTC	CASSIYSPGGVETQYF
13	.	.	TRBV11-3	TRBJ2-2	TGTGCCAGCAGTGGGGGCAGGCACGGGGAGCTGTTTTTT	CASSGGRHGELFF
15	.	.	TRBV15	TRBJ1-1	TGTGCCACCAGCAGAGAACGAGGGATGAACACTGAAGCTTTCTTT	CATSRERGMNTEAFF
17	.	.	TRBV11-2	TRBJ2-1	TGTGCCAGCAGCTTAGACGCCACGACACTAGTGAAGTATGAGCAGTTCTTC	CASSLDATTLVKYEQFF
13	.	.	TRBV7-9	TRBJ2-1	TGTGCCAGCAGCCCTATGGGGCTCAATGAGCAGTTCTTC	CASSPMGLNEQFF
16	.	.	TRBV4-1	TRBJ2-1	TGCGCCAGCAGCCAGGGGCCCTCTCGGGAGCGGGATGAGCAGTTCTTC	CASSQGPSRERDEQFF
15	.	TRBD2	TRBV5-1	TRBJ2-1	TGCGCCAGCAGCCCGACTAGCGGGAACTACAATGAGCAGTTCTTC	CASSPTSGNYNEQFF
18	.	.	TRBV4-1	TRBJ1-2	TGCGCCAGCAGCCAAGCCATAGGACAGCCGAGAGGGAACTATGGCTACACCTTC	CASSQAIGQPRGNYGYTF
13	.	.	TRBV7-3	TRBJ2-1	TGTGCCAGCAGCTTAGGTAAGGGGAATGAGCAGTTCTTC	CASSLGKGNEQFF
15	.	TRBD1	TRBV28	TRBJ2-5	TGTGCCAGCAGCCTGGACAGGGCGATCCAAGAGACCCAGTACTTC	CASSLDRAIQETQYF
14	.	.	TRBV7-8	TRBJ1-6	TGTGCCAGCAGCTCGAGGGGGGGAATGTCACCCCTCCACTTT	CASSSRGGMSPLHF
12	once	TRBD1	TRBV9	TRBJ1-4	TGTGCCAGCTCGGGACAGGATGAAAAACTGTTTTTT	CASSGQDEKLFF
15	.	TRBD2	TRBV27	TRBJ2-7	TGTGCCAGCAGCAGAAGACTAGCGGGAGTTGACGAGCAGTACTTC	CASSRRLAGVDEQYF
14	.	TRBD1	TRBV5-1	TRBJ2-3	TGCGCCAGCAGCTACCTAGGGACAGCAGATACGCAGTATTTT	CASSYLGTADTQYF
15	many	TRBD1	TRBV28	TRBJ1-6	TGTGCCAGCAGTCCACGACAGGGAGGTAATTCACCCCTCCACTTT	CASSPRQGGNSPLHF
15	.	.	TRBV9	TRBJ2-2	TGTGCCAGCAGCGTAGCCCTGGGCAACACCGGGGAGCTGTTTTTT	CASSVALGNTGELFF
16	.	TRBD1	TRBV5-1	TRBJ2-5	TGCGCCAGCAGCTTGGCCGGACAGGGGGCGGAGGAGACCCAGTACTTC	CASSLAGQGAEETQYF
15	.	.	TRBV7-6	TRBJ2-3	TGTGCCAGCAGCTCGACACTAGGAGTAGCAGATACGCAGTATTTT	CASSSTLGVADTQYF
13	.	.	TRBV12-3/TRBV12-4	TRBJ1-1	TGTGCCAGCAGTGTCATGGAGGGCACTGAAGCTTTCTTT	CASSVMEGTEAFF
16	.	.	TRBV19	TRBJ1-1	TGTGCCAGTAGTACCCCAGGTCCCAATAGGAACACTGAAGCTTTCTTT	CASSTPGPNRNTEAFF
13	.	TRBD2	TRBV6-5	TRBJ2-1	TGTGCCAGCAGCGAGGGACTAAGTTATGAGCAGTTCTTC	CASSEGLSYEQFF
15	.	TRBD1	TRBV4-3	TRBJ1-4	TGCGCCAGCAGCCATCATGGGACAGCTAATGAAAAACTGTTTTTT	CASSHHGTANEKLFF
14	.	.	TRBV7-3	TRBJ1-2	TGTGCCAGCAGCCCGACGGGGAACCTAAGGGGCTACACCTTC	CASSPTGNLRGYTF
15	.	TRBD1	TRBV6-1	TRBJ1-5	TGTGCCAGCAGTGAACGGACAGGGAGTTGGCAGCCCCAGCATTTT	CASSERTGSWQPQHF
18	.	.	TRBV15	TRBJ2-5	TGTGCCACCAGCAGACCCCTCTACTCGACAGCGCACCAAGAGACCCAGTACTTC	CATSRPLYSTAHQETQYF
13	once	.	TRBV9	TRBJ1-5	TGTGCCAGCAGCGTGGCCGACAGGCAGCCCCAGCATTTT	CASSVADRQPQHF
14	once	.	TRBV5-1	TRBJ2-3	TGCGCCAGCTGCCTAGCGCAGAGCACAGATACGCAGTATTTT	CASCLAQSTDTQYF
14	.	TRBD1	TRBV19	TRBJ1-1	TGTGCCACTAACCCGGGACAGTATTTCACTGAAGCTTTCTTT	CATNPGQYFTEAFF
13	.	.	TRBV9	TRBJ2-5	TGTGCCAGCAGCGCGGGGGGCGGAGAGACCCAGTACTTC	CASSAGGGETQYF
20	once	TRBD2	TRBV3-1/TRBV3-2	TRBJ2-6	TGTGCCAGCAGCCCACAACTAGGACTAGCGGGGGTCTCTGGGGCCAACGTCCTGACTTTC	CASSPQLGLAGVSGANVLTF
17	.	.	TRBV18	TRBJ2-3	TGTGCCAGCTCACCACGGCTTGCGGGCCTTAGCACAGATACGCAGTATTTT	CASSPRLAGLSTDTQYF
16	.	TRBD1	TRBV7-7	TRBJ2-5	TGTGCCAGCAGCTTAGAAGGGCAGGGGGCAGGAGAGACCCAGTACTTC	CASSLEGQGAGETQYF
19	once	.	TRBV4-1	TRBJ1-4	TGCGCCAGCAGCAACCTCAAGGTGGGTCGACATGCAACTAATGAAAAACTGTTTTTT	CASSNLKVGRHATNEKLFF
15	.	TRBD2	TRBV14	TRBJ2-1	TGTGCCAGCAGCCGAGGACTAGCGGGAGGCAATGAGCAGTTCTTC	CASSRGLAGGNEQFF
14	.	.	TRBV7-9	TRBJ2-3	TGTGCCAGCAGCTTACCCGGTAGCACAGATACGCAGTATTTT	CASSLPGSTDTQYF
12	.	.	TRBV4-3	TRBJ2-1	TGCGCCAGCAGCCGATTTAACGAGGTGCGGTTCTTC	CASSRFNEVRFF
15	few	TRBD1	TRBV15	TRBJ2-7	TGTGCCACCAGCAGGGGACAGGGGGCCGCCTACGAGCAGTACTTC	CATSRGQGAAYEQYF
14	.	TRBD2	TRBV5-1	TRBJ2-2	TGCGCCAGCAGTTTTCAGCGGGAGGCCGGGGAGCTGTTTTTT	CASSFQREAGELFF
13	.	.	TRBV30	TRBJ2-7	TGTGCCTGGGGGGGCCCGGCCTCCTACGAGCAGTACTTC	CAWGGPASYEQYF
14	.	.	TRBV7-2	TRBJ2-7	TGTGCCAGCAGCGTCCAGGGTCCGGCCTACGAGCAGTACTTC	CASSVQGPAYEQYF
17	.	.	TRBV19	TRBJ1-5	TGTGCCACCTCCTTTCCTCTATTTACGGGTGGCAATCAGCCCCAGCATTTT	CATSFPLFTGGNQPQHF
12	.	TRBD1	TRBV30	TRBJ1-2	TGTGCCTGGGGGGGACAGGGAAAAGGCTACACCTTC	CAWGGQGKGYTF
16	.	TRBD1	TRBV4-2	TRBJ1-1	TGTGCCAGCAGCGTACGACAGGGATTTATGAACACTGAAGCTTTCTTT	CASSVRQGFMNTEAFF
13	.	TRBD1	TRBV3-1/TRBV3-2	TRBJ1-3	TGTGCCAGCAGTTACGGACAGGGAGATCCCATATATTTT	CASSYGQGDPIYF